This entry lists 27 T cell receptor beta chains sequenced from one sample in a study of T cell changes during pregnancy in multiple sclerosis. Generated by immunoSEQ multiplex PCR, the TCRdb table keeps only in-frame clones and is missing some. The sample has about 38,000 clones; 91% are singletons. This specimen consisted of CD8+ T cells from peripheral blood mononuclear cells, obtained in the second trimester of pregnancy. The source of these receptors is a female donor with multiple sclerosis, enrolled in a pregnancy study.

This clone was counted a single time. The J gene is TRBJ2-7, the V gene TRBV19; 7 bases are shared with TRBD1. After removal of 11 bases from V and 3 bases from J, the junction contained 10 bases not matched to a gene. CDR1 and CDR2 (germline): LNHDA, SQIVND (reference sequence). CDR3 length: 13 residues. CDR3 loop: CAGGPGGVYEQYF. The DNA of the CDR3 is TGTGCCGGGGGTCCAGGGGGTGTCTACGAGCAGTACTTC.

The rearrangement uses TRBV19 and TRBJ1-1, with TRBD1 as a possible D gene (6 bases). V was trimmed by 2 bases and J by 5 bases, leaving 15 bases between them. From germline, CDR1 is LNHDA and CDR2 SQIVND (reference sequence). This CDR3 is built from 15 residues. CDR3: CASSIRVGAVTEAFF. The CDR3, as DNA: TGTGCCAGTAGTATACGGGTGGGGGCTGTGACTGAAGCTTTCTTT.

The chain carries TRBV7-8 and TRBJ1-5, with D maybe TRBD1 (5 bases). Trimming took off 1 base at V and 4 bases at J, with 8 bases between the two ends. CDR3 length: 14 amino acids. Germline V gene lookup returns CDR1 SGHVS and CDR2 FQNEAQ. CDR3 DNA: TGTGCCAGCAGCTTAGGAGACAGTAATCAGCCCCAGCATTTT. Translation gives CASSLGDSNQPQHF.

CDR3 sequence (DNA): TGTGCCTGGAGTGTCCCGAGCGGCACTGAAGCTTTCTTT. This encodes CAWSVPSGTEAFF. The chain employs TRBV30 and TRBJ1-1, with D unclear. The germline V and J ends were trimmed by 0 bases and 4 bases, with 9 bases remaining between them. Germline lookup yields CDR1 GTSNPN and CDR2 SVGIG (reference sequence). This CDR3 contains 13 residues. Full variable domain (rest looked up from reference TRBV30 and TRBJ1-1): SQTIHQWPATLVQPVGSPLSLECTVEGTSNPNLYWYRQAAGRGLQLLFYSVGIGQISSEVPQNLSASRPQDRQFILSSKKLLLSDSGFYLCAWSVPSGTEAFFGQGTRLTVV.

This clone was counted a single time. V is TRBV9 and J is TRBJ1-2, with a possible D match to TRBD1 (6 bases). The germline V gene has CDR1 SGDLS and CDR2 YYNGEE. Trimming stripped 1 base from V and 7 bases from J, with 11 bases between. The CDR3 sequence is 13 residues long. CDR3 loop: CASSVQGYSGYTF. For the CDR3, the DNA is TGTGCCAGCAGCGTACAGGGGTATAGTGGCTACACCTTC. Variable domain in full (rest from reference TRBV9 and TRBJ1-2): DSGVTQTPKHLITATGQRVTLRCSPRSGDLSVYWYQQSLDQGLQFLIQYYNGEERAKGNILERFSAQQFPDLHSELNLSSLELGDSALYFCASSVQGYSGYTFGSGTRLTVV.

The rearrangement uses TRBV9 and TRBJ2-7; a weak D match, TRBD1 (5 bases). This CDR3 spans 14 amino acids. CDR1 and CDR2 from the germline V gene are SGDLS and YYNGEE. Between the trimmed V and J ends, which lost 5 bases and 5 bases, there was a span of 17 bases. CDR3: CASSSQGRAHEQYF. CDR3 DNA sequence: TGTGCCAGCAGTTCCCAGGGCAGGGCCCACGAGCAGTACTTC. The complete variable domain, with remaining parts taken from reference TRBV9 and TRBJ2-7, reads DSGVTQTPKHLITATGQRVTLRCSPRSGDLSVYWYQQSLDQGLQFLIQYYNGEERAKGNILERFSAQQFPDLHSELNLSSLELGDSALYFCASSSQGRAHEQYFGPGTRLTVT.

The chain has TRBV15 and TRBJ2-2; 10 nucleotides agree with TRBD1. The V gene's germline CDR1 is LNHNV and CDR2 YYDKDF (reference sequence). The CDR3 contains 16 residues. With 3 bases clipped from V and 5 bases from J, the junction kept 6 bases outside the gene matches. CDR3 in DNA: TGTGCCACCAGCAGGACAGGGGGCTCGAGGACCGGGGAGCTGTTTTTT. Its protein product is CATSRTGGSRTGELFF.

The chain is built from TRBV19 and TRBJ1-1; the D is unclear. CDR3 length equals 12 residues. CDR1 is LNHDA, CDR2 SQIVND, per germline (reference sequence). Trimming left V 6 bases short and J 4 bases short, with 9 bases between. The CDR3 nucleotides are TGTGCCAGTAGCTGGAGGGTCACTGAAGCTTTCTTT. This gives the protein CASSWRVTEAFF.

The chain couples TRBV9 to TRBJ1-5; TRBD1 matches 7 bases. The V segment lost 1 base and the J segment 6 bases; nucleotides outside the gene matches: 4. CDR3 length: 14 amino acids. Germline V CDR1 and CDR2: SGDLS, YYNGEE. The CDR3 spells CASSVSAGGQPQHF. The CDR3 nucleotides are TGTGCCAGCAGCGTATCGGCAGGGGGTCAGCCCCAGCATTTT.

The chain carries TRBV29-1 and TRBJ2-3; maybe TRBD1 (5 bases). V lost 1 base and J lost 2, with 10 bases in between. Germline CDR1 reads SQVTM; CDR2 reads ANQGSEA. The CDR3 runs to 14 residues. As DNA, the CDR3 is TGCAGCGTTGAAGGAGGACAAGACACAGATACGCAGTATTTT. It codes for CSVEGGQDTDTQYF.

This clone has only one observation. The rearrangement uses TRBV19 and TRBJ2-2; tentative D call: TRBD2 (5 bases). The V and J ends lost 11 bases and 8 bases respectively, with 15 bases between them. The CDR3 has 12 residues. The germline CDR1 and CDR2 sequences are LNHDA and SQIVND (reference sequence). The CDR3 nucleotides read TGTGCCTCGTGGAGGCCTGGGGGGGAGCTGTTTTTT. Protein sequence: CASWRPGGELFF.

V usage is TRBV28 and J usage is TRBJ2-7; no clear D gene. Trimming removed 5 bases at V and 3 bases at J, with 5 bases between. Germline V CDR1 and CDR2: MDHEN, SYDVKM. The CDR3 runs 11 residues. The chain's CDR3 is CASSPNYEQYF. In DNA form, the CDR3 reads TGTGCCAGCAGTCCAAACTACGAGCAGTACTTC.

The chain carries TRBV13 and TRBJ1-2; maybe TRBD1 (5 bases). V was clipped by 5 bases and J by 2 bases, with 18 bases between them. The CDR3 consists of 16 residues. CDR1 PRHDT and CDR2 FYEKMQ come from the germline V gene (reference sequence). The CDR3 spells CASSPGGPGGNYGYTF. The CDR3 coding sequence is TGTGCCAGCAGCCCCGGGGGTCCGGGAGGAAACTATGGCTACACCTTC.

This chain links TRBV27 with TRBJ2-1; the D gene is possibly TRBD1 (6 bases). The CDR3 loop spans 15 amino acids. In germline, CDR1 is MNHEY, CDR2 SMNVEV (reference sequence). V lost 5 bases, J lost 7 bases, and 18 bases lay in between. Here the CDR3 reads CASSPTGQDSNEQFF. The CDR3 nucleotides read TGTGCCAGCAGTCCGACAGGTCAGGATAGTAATGAGCAGTTCTTC.

The rearrangement uses TRBV7-6 and TRBJ2-2; 9 nucleotides match TRBD1. The CDR3 has 16 residues. CDR1 SGHVS and CDR2 FNYEAQ come from the germline V gene. Trimming took 3 bases from V and 3 from J; bases not matched to a gene: 5. The CDR3 region has the DNA TGTGCCAGCAGCTTGAGAACAGGGGGCGACACCGGGGAGCTGTTTTTT. Protein product: CASSLRTGGDTGELFF. Supplemented by reference TRBV7-6 and TRBJ2-2, the full variable domain reads GAGVSQSPRYKVTKRGQDVALRCDPISGHVSLYWYRQALGQGPEFLTYFNYEAQQDKSGLPNDRFSAERPEGSISTLTIQRTEQRDSAMYRCASSLRTGGDTGELFFGEGSRLTVL.

This chain uses TRBV19 with TRBJ1-1, with a weak D call TRBD1 (6 bases). This CDR3 spans 12 amino acids. Trimming removed 7 bases from V and 4 bases from J, with 10 bases in between. Germline CDR1 reads LNHDA; CDR2 reads SQIVND (reference sequence). This chain's CDR3 is CASIRGFTEAFF. As DNA, the CDR3 is TGTGCCAGTATCAGGGGATTCACTGAAGCTTTCTTT.

The V and J genes are TRBV4-2 and TRBJ2-1; 9 bases are a match to TRBD1. Germline V lookup: CDR1 LGHNA, CDR2 YNFKEQ. The CDR3 sequence is 16 residues long. Losses at the gene ends were 1 base for V and 4 bases for J; bases not matched to a gene: 5. The CDR3 nucleotides are TGTGCCAGCAGCCAAGTGAACAGGGGGCCTTACAATGAGCAGTTCTTC. This translates into CASSQVNRGPYNEQFF.

The chain combines TRBV6-1 with TRBJ2-7; D is possibly TRBD1 (6 bases). The CDR3 covers 14 residues. V lost 3 bases, J lost 3 bases, and 12 bases lay in between. Germline CDR1 is MNHNS and CDR2 is SASEGT. The CDR3 is CASSDADSFYEQYF. DNA for the CDR3: TGTGCCAGCAGTGATGCGGACAGCTTCTACGAGCAGTACTTC.

J is TRBJ2-3 and V is TRBV4-3; TRBD2 aligns across 16 bases. Germline CDR1 reads LGHNA; CDR2 reads YSLEER. V shed 3 bases, J shed 5 bases, and the junction held 5 bases outside the gene matches. The CDR3 totals 17 residues. The CDR3 is CASSQGLAGGPIDTQYF. As DNA, the CDR3 is TGCGCCAGCAGCCAGGGACTAGCGGGGGGGCCTATAGATACGCAGTATTTT.

This clone has a handful of counts. The V and J genes are TRBV6-4 and TRBJ2-3, with TRBD2 matching 10 bases. V lost 6 bases, J lost 0 bases, and 3 bases stayed unmatched. This CDR3 spans 15 amino acids. The germline CDR1 and CDR2 sequences are MRHNA and SNTAGT. The CDR3, as DNA: TGTGCCAGCAGCTTAGCGGGAGGTAGCACAGATACGCAGTATTTT. It codes for CASSLAGGSTDTQYF.

The V and J genes are TRBV6-1 and TRBJ1-5; D is possibly TRBD1 (6 bases). In germline, CDR1 is MNHNS, CDR2 SASEGT. The CDR3 length is 11 residues. The V end was cut by 11 bases, the J end by 6 bases, with 11 bases between. The CDR3 spells CAAGVGQPQHF. CDR3 DNA: TGTGCCGCAGGGGTTGGTCAGCCCCAGCATTTT.

Here the CDR3 DNA reads TGTGCCAGTATGACGGTGACATCTACCTTTAACACTGAAGCTTTCTTT. Protein: CASMTVTSTFNTEAFF. This chain links TRBV19 with TRBJ1-1; D is uncertain. Germline assignment: CDR1 LNHDA and CDR2 SQIVND (reference sequence). With 7 bases removed from V and 2 bases from J, the gap between germline ends came to 20 bases. The CDR3 is 16 amino acids. The complete variable domain, with remaining parts taken from reference TRBV19 and TRBJ1-1, reads DGGITQSPKYLFRKEGQNVTLSCEQNLNHDAMYWYRQDPGQGLRLIYYSQIVNDFQKGDIAEGYSVSREKKESFPLTVTSAQKNPTAFYLCASMTVTSTFNTEAFFGQGTRLTVV.

This clone was seen more than once but under ten times. The chain links TRBV27 to TRBJ2-2; no reliable D call. Trimming took 6 bases from V and 6 from J, leaving 11 bases between them. The CDR3 spans 13 residues. Per the germline V gene, CDR1 is MNHEY and CDR2 is SMNVEV (reference sequence). CDR3 loop: CASSFIQSGELFF. The CDR3 nucleotides are TGTGCCAGCAGCTTTATACAGTCCGGGGAGCTGTTTTTT.

The chain recombines TRBV5-6 with TRBJ2-5; 9 bases are a match to TRBD1. V gave up 5 bases and J gave up 4 bases; unmatched junction bases: 6. There are 14 residues in the CDR3. The V gene's germline CDR1 is SGHDT and CDR2 YYEEEE. CDR3 nucleotide sequence: TGTGCCAGCAGACCCACAGGGGGCGGAGAGACCCAGTACTTC. Its protein product is CASRPTGGGETQYF.

This clone was seen a few times. V usage is TRBV6-4 and J usage is TRBJ2-2; tentatively, D is TRBD1 (6 bases). Germline lookup yields CDR1 MRHNA and CDR2 SNTAGT. Trimming took 6 bases from V and 5 from J, leaving 19 bases between them. This CDR3 region has 16 residues. The CDR3 coding sequence is TGTGCCAGCAGCCGACAACAGGGAGATGGGACCGGGGAGCTGTTTTTT. Amino acid sequence: CASSRQQGDGTGELFF.

Only a few counts were recorded for this clone. The J gene is TRBJ2-1, the V gene TRBV9; D ambiguous. The CDR3 consists of 15 residues. The germline V and J ends were trimmed by 2 bases and 9 bases, with 18 bases remaining between them. Germline loops: CDR1 SGDLS, CDR2 YYNGEE. The CDR3 region is CASSVAPRPEVEQFF. For the CDR3, the DNA is TGTGCCAGCAGCGTCGCCCCACGCCCCGAGGTTGAGCAGTTCTTC. The full variable domain, in which reference TRBV9 and TRBJ2-1 provide the parts outside the CDR3, is DSGVTQTPKHLITATGQRVTLRCSPRSGDLSVYWYQQSLDQGLQFLIQYYNGEERAKGNILERFSAQQFPDLHSELNLSSLELGDSALYFCASSVAPRPEVEQFFGPGTRLTVL.

The rearrangement uses TRBV6-1 and TRBJ1-1; TRBD1 aligns across 9 bases. The junction had 9 bases not matched to a gene; V was cut back by 10 bases and J by 3 bases. CDR1 and CDR2 from the germline V gene are MNHNS and SASEGT. CDR3 length: 14 amino acids. The DNA for the CDR3 is TGTGCCACTCGGCCCGGGACAGGGTACACTGAAGCTTTCTTT. It codes for CATRPGTGYTEAFF.